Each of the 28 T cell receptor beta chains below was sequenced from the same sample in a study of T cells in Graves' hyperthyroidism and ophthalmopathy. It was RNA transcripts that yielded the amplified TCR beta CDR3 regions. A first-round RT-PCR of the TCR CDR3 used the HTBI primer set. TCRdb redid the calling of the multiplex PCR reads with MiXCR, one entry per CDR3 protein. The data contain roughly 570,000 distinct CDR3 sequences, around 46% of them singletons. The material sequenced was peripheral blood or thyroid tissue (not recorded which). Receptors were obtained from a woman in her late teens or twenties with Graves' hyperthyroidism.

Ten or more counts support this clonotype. DNA for the CDR3: TGTGCCAGCAGCCCCGTGGGACAGGGGGCGAACACTGAAGCTTTCTTT. This codes for CASSPVGQGANTEAFF. The rearrangement links TRBV6-5 to TRBJ1-1; 12 bases fit TRBD1. The CDR3 consists of 16 residues. Germline values: CDR1 MNHEY, CDR2 SVGAGI. J lost 1 base, V lost 6 bases, and 6 bases had no gene match.

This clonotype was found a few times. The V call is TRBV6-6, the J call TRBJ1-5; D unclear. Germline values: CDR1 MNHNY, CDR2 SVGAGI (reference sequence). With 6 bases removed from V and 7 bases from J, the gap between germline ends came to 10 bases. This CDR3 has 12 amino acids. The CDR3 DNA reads TGTGCCAGCAGGAATCTGAACCAGCCCCAGCATTTT. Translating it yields CASRNLNQPQHF.

The chain's CDR3 is CSASSVGTSATSYEQYF. The DNA for the CDR3 is TGCAGTGCTAGTAGTGTGGGGACTAGCGCTACTTCCTACGAGCAGTACTTC. The chain links TRBV20-1 to TRBJ2-7, with 10 nucleotides matching TRBD2. Trimming at V came to 3 bases and at J to 1 base, leaving 12 bases not matched to a gene. The CDR3 runs 17 residues. Germline V gives CDR1 DFQATT, CDR2 SNEGSKA (reference sequence).

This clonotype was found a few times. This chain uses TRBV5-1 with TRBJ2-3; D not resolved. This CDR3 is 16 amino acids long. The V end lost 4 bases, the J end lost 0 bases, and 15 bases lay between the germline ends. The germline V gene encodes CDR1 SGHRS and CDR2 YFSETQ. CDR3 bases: TGCGCCAGCAGCCCTGCTCGCGGTTCTAGCACAGATACGCAGTATTTT. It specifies CASSPARGSSTDTQYF.

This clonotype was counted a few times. As DNA, the CDR3 is TGTGCCACCAGTGATTTGCAGGGAGCGGGTACGCAGTATTTT. Its translation is CATSDLQGAGTQYF. This sequence joins TRBV24-1 and TRBJ2-3, with D maybe TRBD2 (6 bases). Germline-derived CDR1 and CDR2 are KGHDR and SFDVKD. This CDR3 is 14 amino acids long. Trimming removed 0 bases at V and 8 bases at J, with 11 bases between.

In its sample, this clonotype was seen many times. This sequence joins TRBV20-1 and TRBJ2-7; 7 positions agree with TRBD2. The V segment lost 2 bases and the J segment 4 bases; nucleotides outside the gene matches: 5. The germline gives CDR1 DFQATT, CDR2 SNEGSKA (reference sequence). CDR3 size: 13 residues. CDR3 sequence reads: CSARLADFYEQYF. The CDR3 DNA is TGCAGTGCTAGACTAGCGGACTTTTACGAGCAGTACTTC.

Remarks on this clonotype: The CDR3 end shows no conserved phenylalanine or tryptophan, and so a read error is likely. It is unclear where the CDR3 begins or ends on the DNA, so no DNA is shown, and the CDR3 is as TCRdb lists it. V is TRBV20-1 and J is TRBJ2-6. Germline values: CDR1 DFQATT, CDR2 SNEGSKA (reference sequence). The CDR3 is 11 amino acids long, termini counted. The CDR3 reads CSARGSRATDT.

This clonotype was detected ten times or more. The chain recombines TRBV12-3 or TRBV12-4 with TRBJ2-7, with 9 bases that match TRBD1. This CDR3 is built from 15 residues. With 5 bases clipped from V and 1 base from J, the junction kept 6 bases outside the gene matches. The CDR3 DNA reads TGTGCCAGCAGTACTCACAGGGGGCCTTCCTACGAGCAGTACTTC. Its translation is CASSTHRGPSYEQYF.

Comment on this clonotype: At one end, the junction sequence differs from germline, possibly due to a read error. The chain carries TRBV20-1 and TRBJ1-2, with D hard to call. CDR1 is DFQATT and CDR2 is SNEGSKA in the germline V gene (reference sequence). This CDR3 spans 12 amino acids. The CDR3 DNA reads TGCAATGCCAGCCCCGGGTCCAGTGGCAACACCTTC. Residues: CNASPGSSGNTF.

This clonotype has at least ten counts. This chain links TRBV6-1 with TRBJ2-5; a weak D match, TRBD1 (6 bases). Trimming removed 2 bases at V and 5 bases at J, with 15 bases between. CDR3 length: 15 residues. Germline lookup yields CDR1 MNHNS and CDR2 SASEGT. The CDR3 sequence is CASSERKGVEETQYF. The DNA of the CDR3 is TGTGCCAGCAGTGAAAGGAAGGGGGTAGAGGAGACCCAGTACTTC.

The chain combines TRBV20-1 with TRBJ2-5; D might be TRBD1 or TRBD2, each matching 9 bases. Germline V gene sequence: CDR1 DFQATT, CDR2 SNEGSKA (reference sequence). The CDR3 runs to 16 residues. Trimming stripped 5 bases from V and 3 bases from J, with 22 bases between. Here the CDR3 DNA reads TGCAGTGCTCAGACAGGGGGGCGGGAGGGTAAAGAGACCCAGTACTTC. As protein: CSAQTGGREGKETQYF.

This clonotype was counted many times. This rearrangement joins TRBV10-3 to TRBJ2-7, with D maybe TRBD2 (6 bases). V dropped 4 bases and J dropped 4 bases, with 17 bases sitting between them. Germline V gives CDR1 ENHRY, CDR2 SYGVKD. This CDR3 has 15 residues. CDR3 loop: CAISGTQGGEYEQYF. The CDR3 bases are TGTGCCATCAGTGGCACTCAAGGAGGGGAGTACGAGCAGTACTTC.

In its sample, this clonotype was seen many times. CDR3 protein: CASSQDHRTTNYGYTF. CDR3 coding DNA: TGCGCCAGCAGCCAAGATCACAGAACCACTAACTATGGCTACACCTTC. This sequence joins TRBV4-3 and TRBJ1-2; D gene ambiguous. The V end was cut by 0 bases, the J end by 0 bases, with 11 bases between. This CDR3 is built from 16 residues. CDR1 is LGHNA, CDR2 YSLEER, per germline.

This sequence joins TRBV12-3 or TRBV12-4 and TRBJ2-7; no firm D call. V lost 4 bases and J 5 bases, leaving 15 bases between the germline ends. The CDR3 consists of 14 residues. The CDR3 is CASSSYSSVNEQYF. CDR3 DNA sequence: TGTGCCAGCAGTTCTTACTCTAGTGTGAACGAGCAGTACTTC.

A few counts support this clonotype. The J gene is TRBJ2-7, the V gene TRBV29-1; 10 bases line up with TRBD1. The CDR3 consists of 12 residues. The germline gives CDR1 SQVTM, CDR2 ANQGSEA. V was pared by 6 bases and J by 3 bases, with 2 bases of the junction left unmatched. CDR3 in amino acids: CSVRDRGYEQYF. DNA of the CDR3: TGCAGCGTGCGGGACAGGGGCTACGAGCAGTACTTC.

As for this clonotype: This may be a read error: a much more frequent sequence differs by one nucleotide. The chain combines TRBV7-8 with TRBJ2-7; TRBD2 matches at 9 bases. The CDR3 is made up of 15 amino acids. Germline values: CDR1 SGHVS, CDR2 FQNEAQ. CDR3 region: CASSQVRTSGCEQYF. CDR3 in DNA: TGCGCCAGCAGCCAAGTCCGCACTAGCGGGTGCGAGCAGTACTTC.

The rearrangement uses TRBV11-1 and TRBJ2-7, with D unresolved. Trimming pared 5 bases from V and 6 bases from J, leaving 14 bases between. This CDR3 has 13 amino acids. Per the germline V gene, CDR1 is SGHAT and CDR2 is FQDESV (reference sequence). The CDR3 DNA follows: TGTGCCAGCAGCCTAGTGGGTGGGATCGAGCAGTACTTC. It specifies CASSLVGGIEQYF.

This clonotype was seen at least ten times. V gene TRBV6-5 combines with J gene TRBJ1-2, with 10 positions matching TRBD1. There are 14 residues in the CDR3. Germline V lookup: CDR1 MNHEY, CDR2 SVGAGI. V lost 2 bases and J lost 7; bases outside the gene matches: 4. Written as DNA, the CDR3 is TGTGCCAGCAGTTACGGGACAGGGGCTTTTGGCTACACCTTC. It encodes CASSYGTGAFGYTF.

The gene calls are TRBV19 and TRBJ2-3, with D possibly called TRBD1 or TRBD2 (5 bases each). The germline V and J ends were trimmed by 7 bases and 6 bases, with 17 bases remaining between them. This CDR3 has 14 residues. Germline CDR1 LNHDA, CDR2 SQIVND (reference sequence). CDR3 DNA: TGTGCCAGTACCCGGGGCGGAGTCATGGATACGCAGTATTTT. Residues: CASTRGGVMDTQYF.

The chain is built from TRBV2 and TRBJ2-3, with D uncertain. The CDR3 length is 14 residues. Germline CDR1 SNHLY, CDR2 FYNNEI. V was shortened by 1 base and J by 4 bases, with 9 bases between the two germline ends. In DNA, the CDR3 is TGTGCCAGCAGTGAAGAAGTTAGGCCAGATACGCAGTATTTT. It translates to CASSEEVRPDTQYF. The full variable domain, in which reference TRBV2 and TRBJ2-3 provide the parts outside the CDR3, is EPEVTQTPSHQVTQMGQEVILRCVPISNHLYFYWYRQILGQKVEFLVSFYNNEISEKSEIFDDQFSVERPDGSNFTLKIRSTKLEDSAMYFCASSEEVRPDTQYFGPGTRLTVL.

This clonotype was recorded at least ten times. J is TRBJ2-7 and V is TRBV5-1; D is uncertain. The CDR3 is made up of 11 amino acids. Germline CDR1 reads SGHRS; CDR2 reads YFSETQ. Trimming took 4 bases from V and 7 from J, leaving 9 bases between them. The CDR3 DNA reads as TGCGCCAGCAGCGTTGACCGGGAGCAGTACTTC. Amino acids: CASSVDREQYF.

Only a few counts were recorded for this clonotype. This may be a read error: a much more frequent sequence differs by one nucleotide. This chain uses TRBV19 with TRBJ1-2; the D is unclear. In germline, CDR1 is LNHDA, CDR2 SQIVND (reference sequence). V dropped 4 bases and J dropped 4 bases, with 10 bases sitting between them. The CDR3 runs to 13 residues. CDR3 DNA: TGTGCCAGTAGTACAGTAGGGAGCTATGGCTACACCTTC. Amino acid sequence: CASSTVGSYGYTF.

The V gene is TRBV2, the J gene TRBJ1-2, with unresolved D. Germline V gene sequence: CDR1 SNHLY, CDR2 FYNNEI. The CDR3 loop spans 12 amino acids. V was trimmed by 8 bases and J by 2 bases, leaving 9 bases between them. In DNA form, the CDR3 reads TGTGCCAGCGTGGTTTCCAACTATGGCTACACCTTC. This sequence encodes CASVVSNYGYTF.

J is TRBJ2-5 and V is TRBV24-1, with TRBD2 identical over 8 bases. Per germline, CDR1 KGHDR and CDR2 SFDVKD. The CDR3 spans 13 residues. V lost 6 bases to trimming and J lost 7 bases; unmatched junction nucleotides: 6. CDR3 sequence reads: CATSSAGEGTQYF. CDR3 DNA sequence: TGTGCCACCAGTTCAGCGGGAGAGGGGACCCAGTACTTC.

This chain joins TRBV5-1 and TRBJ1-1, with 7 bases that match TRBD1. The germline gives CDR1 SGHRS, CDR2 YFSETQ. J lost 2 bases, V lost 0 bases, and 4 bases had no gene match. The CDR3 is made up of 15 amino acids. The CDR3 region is CASSLEWDSNTEAFF. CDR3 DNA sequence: TGCGCCAGCAGCTTGGAATGGGACAGCAACACTGAAGCTTTCTTT. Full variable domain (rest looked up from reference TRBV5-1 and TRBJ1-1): KAGVTQTPRYLIKTRGQQVTLSCSPISGHRSVSWYQQTPGQGLQFLFEYFSETQRNKGNFPGRFSGRQFSNSRSEMNVSTLELGDSALYLCASSLEWDSNTEAFFGQGTRLTVV.

The CDR3 coding sequence is TGCAGCTTGATGGGGGCCGACTCTGGAAACACCATATATTTT. As protein: CSLMGADSGNTIYF. The chain carries TRBV29-1 and TRBJ1-3, with D perhaps TRBD1 (6 bases). The CDR3 runs to 14 residues. Trimming pared 8 bases from V and 0 bases from J, leaving 14 bases between. Germline V gives CDR1 SQVTM, CDR2 ANQGSEA.

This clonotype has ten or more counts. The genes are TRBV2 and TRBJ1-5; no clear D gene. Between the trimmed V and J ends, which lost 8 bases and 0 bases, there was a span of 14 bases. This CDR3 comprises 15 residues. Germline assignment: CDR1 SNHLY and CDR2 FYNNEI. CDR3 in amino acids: CASSQTGYSNQPQHF. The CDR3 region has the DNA TGTGCCAGCTCCCAGACGGGCTATAGCAATCAGCCCCAGCATTTT.

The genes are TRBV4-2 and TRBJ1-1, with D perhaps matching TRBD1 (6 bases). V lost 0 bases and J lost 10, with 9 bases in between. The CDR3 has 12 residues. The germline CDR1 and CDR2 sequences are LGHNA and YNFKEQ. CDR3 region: CASSQDRGRAFF. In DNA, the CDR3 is TGTGCCAGCAGCCAAGATCGGGGGCGAGCTTTCTTT.